The clone carrying this T cell receptor beta chain was recorded at least ten times. Through Arm-PCR of CDR3 regions and iRepertoire HTBI primers, TCR beta libraries were built. Via MiXCR, TCRdb re-called the multiplex PCR reads, giving one row per CDR3 protein. The sample lists around 450,000 distinct CDR3 sequences, 20% to 25% occurring once. This specimen comes from a study of regulatory T cells in long-lasting Graves disease. V lost 4 bases and J 3 bases, leaving 20 bases between the germline ends. The germline V gene has CDR1 SGHRS and CDR2 YFSETQ. CDR3 size: 16 residues. This sample's time point: persistent/refractory GD, antithyroid drugs over 5 years with positive TRAb. Preparation of the TCR library used RNA extracted from PBMCs.

The input for sequencing was peripheral blood mononuclear cells (PBMCs), taken when the disease was refractory, from a patient treated with antithyroid drugs. This receptor was identified in a female donor with Graves disease. This chain uses TRBV5-1 with TRBJ2-7; D is possibly TRBD1 or TRBD2 (5 bases each). The CDR3 DNA reads TGCGCCAGCAGCGTATCAGAGGGACGGCTAATCTACGAGCAGTACTTC. Amino acids: CASSVSEGRLIYEQYF.